The 22 T cell receptor beta chains listed next were all sequenced from one sample in a study of cytomegalovirus exposure and HLA in healthy donors. A multiplex PCR was run with 60 Vbeta primers and 13 Jbeta primers. Repertoires were generated with immunoSEQ multiplex PCR, while TCRdb's copy carries only in-frame clones and drops some. The sample has 160,000 or so clones, 75% to 90% seen once. Specimen: PBMCs. Receptors originate from a man aged 25 to 40 in good health and CMV-seronegative.

This chain uses TRBV7-9 with TRBJ1-5; D uncertain. The V end lost 6 bases, the J end lost 4 bases, and 25 bases lay between the germline ends. There are 18 residues in the CDR3. Germline CDR1 SEHNR, CDR2 FQNEAQ (reference sequence). The CDR3 is CASSFPGGPPERNQPQHF. The CDR3 DNA sequence: TGTGCCAGCAGTTTTCCGGGAGGACCCCCCGAGCGGAATCAGCCCCAGCATTTT.

The chain employs TRBV30 and TRBJ2-1, with D perhaps TRBD2 (5 bases). Germline CDR1 is GTSNPN and CDR2 is SVGIG (reference sequence). V lost 0 bases and J 7 bases, leaving 16 bases between the germline ends. The CDR3 covers 15 residues. This chain's CDR3 is CAWSVIAGFLNEQFF. The DNA for the CDR3 is TGTGCCTGGAGTGTTATCGCGGGTTTCCTTAATGAGCAGTTCTTC.

The table lists this clone with a few counts. The rearrangement joins TRBV9 to TRBJ1-1; possibly TRBD1 for D (5 bases). This CDR3 region has 17 residues. V shed 0 bases and J shed 1 base, with 16 bases lying between them. CDR1 and CDR2 from the germline V gene are SGDLS and YYNGEE. The CDR3 reads CASSVVGRTKENTEAFF. DNA of the CDR3: TGTGCCAGCAGCGTAGTCGGGAGGACAAAAGAGAACACTGAAGCTTTCTTT.

This clone was counted a single time. V and J are TRBV5-1 and TRBJ2-2, with D possibly TRBD2 on 5 matching bases. This CDR3 spans 13 amino acids. Between the trimmed V and J ends, which lost 3 bases and 6 bases, there was a span of 9 bases. Germline loops: CDR1 SGHRS, CDR2 YFSETQ. CDR3 protein: CASSYTAAGELFF. The CDR3 coding sequence is TGCGCCAGCAGCTACACAGCGGCCGGGGAGCTGTTTTTT. Combining the CDR3 with reference TRBV5-1 and TRBJ2-2 gives the whole variable domain KAGVTQTPRYLIKTRGQQVTLSCSPISGHRSVSWYQQTPGQGLQFLFEYFSETQRNKGNFPGRFSGRQFSNSRSEMNVSTLELGDSALYLCASSYTAAGELFFGEGSRLTVL.

The chain uses TRBV5-4 and TRBJ2-2; D is perhaps TRBD1 (5 bases). CDR1 SGHNT and CDR2 YYREEE come from the germline V gene (reference sequence). CDR3 length: 16 amino acids. Trimming cost V 4 bases and J 1 base, with 14 bases left between them. CDR3: CASSPRVQVNTGELFF. In nucleotides, the CDR3 is TGTGCCAGCAGCCCAAGAGTACAGGTGAACACCGGGGAGCTGTTTTTT. The entire variable domain, with the rest obtained from reference TRBV5-4 and TRBJ2-2, is as follows: ETGVTQSPTHLIKTRGQQVTLRCSSQSGHNTVSWYQQALGQGPQFIFQYYREEENGRGNFPPRFSGLQFPNYSSELNVNALELDDSALYLCASSPRVQVNTGELFFGEGSRLTVL.

The chain combines TRBV7-9 with TRBJ2-3; TRBD2 aligns across 7 bases. With 1 base clipped from V and 0 bases from J, the junction kept 1 base outside the gene matches. Germline V gene sequence: CDR1 SEHNR, CDR2 FQNEAQ (reference sequence). The CDR3 covers 15 residues. CDR3 residues: CASSLVAGSTDTQYF. CDR3 sequence (DNA): TGTGCCAGCAGCTTAGTAGCGGGTAGCACAGATACGCAGTATTTT.

The genes are TRBV30 and TRBJ1-1, with TRBD1 matching 8 bases. The V and J ends lost 3 bases and 4 bases, in that order; junction bases with no gene match: 13. The CDR3 has 16 amino acids. Germline V gives CDR1 GTSNPN, CDR2 SVGIG (reference sequence). The CDR3 loop reads CAWRDPTQGGGTEAFF. CDR3 coding DNA: TGTGCCTGGAGGGACCCAACACAGGGGGGCGGCACTGAAGCTTTCTTT.

J is TRBJ1-5 and V is TRBV28; D is ambiguous. The CDR3 consists of 15 residues. Per germline, CDR1 MDHEN and CDR2 SYDVKM. Trimming left V 5 bases short and J 7 bases short, with 18 bases between. The CDR3, as DNA: TGTGCCAGCAGTACCCTCCTGGCTTTCCCCCAGCCCCAGCATTTT. This gives the protein CASSTLLAFPQPQHF.

Comments on this clone: Other DNA variants within this sample encode the same CDR3. V and J are TRBV28 and TRBJ2-5, with D tentatively TRBD1 (6 bases). Germline assignment: CDR1 MDHEN and CDR2 SYDVKM. V lost 6 bases to trimming and J lost 5 bases, with 13 bases between them. This CDR3 has 13 amino acids. In DNA, the CDR3 is TGTGCCAGCAGGAACAGGGTGGTGGAGACCCAGTACTTC. Protein sequence: CASRNRVVETQYF.

This clone was picked up one time. The chain joins TRBV6-6 to TRBJ2-1; 8 bases fit TRBD2. V shed 2 bases and J 1 base; nucleotides not matched to a gene: 1. This CDR3 has 15 amino acids. Germline values: CDR1 MNHNY, CDR2 SVGAGI (reference sequence). In DNA, the CDR3 is TGTGCCAGCAGTTACCTAGCGGGTTCCTACAATGAGCAGTTCTTC. Amino acid sequence: CASSYLAGSYNEQFF.

V usage is TRBV7-2 and J usage is TRBJ2-1, with 9 bases fitting TRBD1. The CDR3 spans 16 residues. V lost 0 bases to trimming and J lost 7 bases; unmatched junction nucleotides: 7. Germline V gene data show CDR1 as SGHTA and CDR2 as FQGNSA. The DNA of the CDR3 is TGTGCCAGCAGCTTAGCCGGGACAGGGTTGGGGAATGAGCAGTTCTTC. This sequence encodes CASSLAGTGLGNEQFF.

This rearrangement joins TRBV5-1 to TRBJ1-2; D is possibly TRBD1 (5 bases). Germline V gives CDR1 SGHRS, CDR2 YFSETQ. The V end lost 0 bases, the J end lost 3 bases, and 15 bases lay between the germline ends. The CDR3 is 16 residues long. As DNA, the CDR3 is TGCGCCAGCAGCTTGGGCCTGTTTAGGGGCGACTATGGCTACACCTTC. This translates into CASSLGLFRGDYGYTF.

In regard to this clone: An end of the junction differs from the germline gene, which may be a read error. The chain links TRBV7-9 to TRBJ2-7; D may be TRBD2 (5 bases). This CDR3 has 12 amino acids. From germline, CDR1 is SEHNR and CDR2 FQNEAQ (reference sequence). CDR3 DNA sequence: TGTTCCAGCAGCTTCGAGAGAGGGGAGCAGTACTTC. As protein: CSSSFERGEQYF.

The J gene is TRBJ2-1, the V gene TRBV4-2; 7 nucleotides match TRBD1. Per the germline V gene, CDR1 is LGHNA and CDR2 is YNFKEQ. This CDR3 has 15 amino acids. Trimming cost V 0 bases and J 8 bases; bases outside gene matches: 7. CDR3 protein: CASSQDHRGQDEQFF. CDR3 DNA sequence: TGTGCCAGCAGCCAAGATCACAGGGGTCAGGATGAGCAGTTCTTC.

Written as DNA, the CDR3 is TGTGCCAGCAGCCCGCCGGGACAGGGGGGAAGCACTGAAGCTTTCTTT. Amino acid sequence: CASSPPGQGGSTEAFF. The rearrangement uses TRBV7-8 and TRBJ1-1, with TRBD1 identical over 11 bases. J gave up 4 bases and V 5 bases, and 9 bases lay outside the gene matches. Per germline, CDR1 SGHVS and CDR2 FQNEAQ. The CDR3 spans 16 residues.

The table lists this clone with a count of one. The V gene is TRBV5-4, the J gene TRBJ1-2, with TRBD1 identical over 7 bases. With 5 bases clipped from V and 1 base from J, the junction kept 2 bases outside the gene matches. This CDR3 is built from 13 residues. CDR1 SGHNT and CDR2 YYREEE come from the germline V gene (reference sequence). The CDR3 sequence: CASSRDSNYGYTF. DNA of the CDR3: TGTGCCAGCAGTCGGGACAGTAACTATGGCTACACCTTC.

This clone was recorded a few times. The chain couples TRBV5-6 to TRBJ1-6, with D maybe TRBD1 (5 bases). CDR3 size: 18 residues. V lost 3 bases, J lost 0 bases, and 16 bases lay in between. Germline assignment: CDR1 SGHDT and CDR2 YYEEEE. CDR3 loop: CASSSAAGFGSYNSPLHF. The CDR3 DNA reads as TGTGCCAGCAGCTCCGCCGCAGGGTTCGGCTCCTATAATTCACCCCTCCACTTT.

The CDR3 is CASSVGDSGVFAYEQYF. CDR3 nucleotide sequence: TGTGCCAGCAGCGTAGGTGATAGCGGGGTCTTTGCCTACGAGCAGTACTTC. The chain joins TRBV9 to TRBJ2-7, with 8 bases that match TRBD2. This CDR3 is built from 17 residues. CDR1 SGDLS and CDR2 YYNGEE come from the germline V gene. J lost 2 bases, V lost 0 bases, and 10 bases had no gene match.

The gene calls are TRBV21-1 and TRBJ1-5; TRBD1 is the table's D call and was not checked against the DNA. TRBV21-1 has pseudogene status. The CDR3 has 15 amino acids. CDR3 region: CASSSRTGGVQPQHF. CDR3 nucleotides: TGTGCCAGCAGCTCGAGGACAGGGGGAGTACAGCCCCAGCATTTT.

The rearrangement joins TRBV5-6 to TRBJ2-2, with 8 bases aligning to TRBD1. Trimming removed 2 bases from V and 11 bases from J; junction bases left unmatched: 5. Germline assignment: CDR1 SGHDT and CDR2 YYEEEE. The CDR3 has 13 amino acids. CDR3 DNA: TGTGCCAGCAGCTTCTCGGACAGGGAAGAGCTGTTTTTT. Translation gives CASSFSDREELFF.

This rearrangement joins TRBV10-3 to TRBJ1-6; D gene uncertain. Trimming took 10 bases from V and 7 from J, leaving 23 bases between them. The CDR3 has 16 amino acids. CDR1 is ENHRY, CDR2 SYGVKD, per germline. DNA of the CDR3: TGTGCCACCCGACCGTCGCCCGGGTCAGAGAATTCACCCCTCCACTTT. Translation gives CATRPSPGSENSPLHF.

The chain couples TRBV30 to TRBJ1-6; the D is unclear. Germline values: CDR1 GTSNPN, CDR2 SVGIG (reference sequence). CDR3 length: 15 amino acids. Trimming removed 1 base at V and 8 bases at J, with 15 bases between. For the CDR3, the DNA is TGTGCCTGGAGTGCCCCACGGGGTCGAGATTCACCCCTCCACTTT. It is translated as CAWSAPRGRDSPLHF.